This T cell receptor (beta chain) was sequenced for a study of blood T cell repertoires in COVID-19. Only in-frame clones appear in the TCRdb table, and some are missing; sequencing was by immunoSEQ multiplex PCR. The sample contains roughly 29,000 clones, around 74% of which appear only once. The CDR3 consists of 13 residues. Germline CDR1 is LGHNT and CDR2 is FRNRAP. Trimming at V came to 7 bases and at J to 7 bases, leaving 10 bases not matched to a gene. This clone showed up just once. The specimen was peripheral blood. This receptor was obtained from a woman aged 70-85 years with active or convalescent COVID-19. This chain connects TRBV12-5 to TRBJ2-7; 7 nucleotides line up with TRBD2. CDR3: CASALLGGGEQYF. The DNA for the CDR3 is TGTGCTAGTGCCCTTCTGGGGGGGGGTGAGCAGTACTTC.